This is a list of T cell receptor beta chains from one sample in a study of blood T cells in healthy people across ages. TCRdb analysed the 5' RACE reads with MiXCR anew, one entry per CDR3 protein. The sample holds 650,000 to 800,000 distinct CDR3 sequences, more than 40% seen once. Sequences were obtained from blood. The source of these receptors is a man aged 55 to 69 in good health. The conserved cysteine and the conserved F or W are not part of the CDR3 here.

cdr3_length	v_call	cdr3_aa
12	TRBV6-2/TRBV6-3	ATIRGIGTDTQY
12	TRBV4-1	ASSQDAIQETQY
13	TRBV27	ASRNSGGAGNEQF
11	TRBV3-1	ASSFAGSETQY
13	TRBV20-1	SATGLAGANYEQF
11	TRBV30	AQSRGPNYGYT
13	TRBV20-1	SAEPNRVSYNEQY
11	TRBV6-1	ASHRAYEDTQY
14	TRBV4-3	ASSQVEGQRLHEQY
10	TRBV29-1	SVETGNYGYT
12	TRBV7-2	ASSLERMNSPLH
10	TRBV30	AWSVLSEGYT
14	TRBV5-1	ASSLSQGLAKNIQY
14	TRBV11-2	ASSPYRGGNYNEQF
13	TRBV20-1	SAPGRAGVLNEQF
14	TRBV5-1	ASSSRTSGGDNEQF
13	TRBV24-1	ATSVEGAGSDTRY
13	TRBV4-3	ASSLRTGDYSPLH
15	TRBV7-2	ASSRLGLAGHQETQY
11	TRBV9	ASSVAGGIEQY
12	TRBV10-3	AISESSDSYGYT
12	TRBV20-1	SATDRTGANVLT
11	TRBV7-2	ASSPAKGEKLF
13	TRBV6-1	ATKASRGRPYEQY
12	TRBV5-1	ASRVARSDNEQF
11	TRBV29-1	SVKQGAPTEAF
13	TRBV12-3/TRBV12-4	ASSPGDMAKNIQY
12	TRBV5-1	ASSLQGAISEQY
14	TRBV20-1	STGALRQGMTDTQY
13	TRBV27	ASKTGSSYNSPLH
11	TRBV20-1	SAKGPWDYGYT
15	TRBV11-2	ASSFFPPSGNTGELF
15	TRBV12-3/TRBV12-4	ASSFRNLPRPNEKLF
13	TRBV12-5	ASGLGHQPTDTQY
12	TRBV5-6	ASEKRGYTDTQY
12	TRBV12-3/TRBV12-4	ASSLEGAPRGYT
16	TRBV7-8	ASSLAISALGMNTEAF
10	TRBV20-1	SAPNSADTQY